The 2 T cell receptor beta chains below come from one sample, sequenced in a study of blood T cell repertoires in COVID-19. The method was immunoSEQ multiplex PCR; TCRdb's version includes in-frame clones alone and lacks a portion of them. The repertoire holds around 200,000 clones, with more than 80% as singletons. Specimen: peripheral blood. The receptors come from a human donor in a cohort sampled during active COVID-19.

J is TRBJ1-1 and V is TRBV7-9, with no clear D. Trimming took 4 bases from V and 1 from J, leaving 10 bases between them. This CDR3 has 14 amino acids. Per germline, CDR1 SEHNR and CDR2 FQNEAQ (reference sequence). The CDR3 coding sequence is TGTGCCAGCAGCTCGGGAGGACGGAACACTGAAGCTTTCTTT. Translation: CASSSGGRNTEAFF.

The V call is TRBV25-1, the J call TRBJ1-1; D gene ambiguous. CDR1 is MGHDK, CDR2 SYGVNS, per germline. This CDR3 spans 14 amino acids. Trimming took off 1 base at V and 5 bases at J, with 11 bases between the two ends. CDR3 sequence: CASSESEGGTEAFF. In nucleotides, the CDR3 is TGTGCCAGCAGTGAATCGGAGGGAGGGACTGAAGCTTTCTTT.